What follows are 22 T cell receptor beta chains derived from one specimen sequenced in a study of blood T cell repertoires in COVID-19. The repertoire was sequenced with immunoSEQ multiplex PCR; TCRdb's copy has only in-frame clones and lacks some. The sample records under 250,000 clones, 80% being singletons. The specimen was peripheral blood. The receptors stem from a human donor in a cohort sampled during active COVID-19.

As for this clone: The junction and the germline gene differ at one end; a read error may be behind it. V usage is TRBV3-1 (or the pseudogene TRBV3-2) and J usage is TRBJ2-7, with 8 bases lining up with TRBD2. CDR1 is LGHDT and CDR2 is YNNKEL in the germline V gene (reference sequence). This CDR3 has 14 amino acids. CDR3 DNA: TGTGCCAGCAGTATTCGGGAGGGCTCCAACGAGCAGTACTTC. Its translation: CASSIREGSNEQYF.

CDR3: CASSLQRGGRFSYNEQFF. CDR3 nucleotides: TGTGCCAGCTCACTCCAGCGGGGGGGCCGGTTTTCGTACAATGAGCAGTTCTTC. This sequence joins TRBV18 and TRBJ2-1; 10 nucleotides match TRBD2. CDR1 KGHSH and CDR2 LQKENI come from the germline V gene. The CDR3 runs to 18 residues. Germline trimming cut 4 bases from V and 4 bases from J; bases unmatched to any gene: 13.

This chain connects TRBV4-2 to TRBJ1-4; unclear D gene. CDR3 length: 15 residues. CDR1 is LGHNA and CDR2 is YNFKEQ in the germline V gene. V was trimmed by 3 bases and J by 7 bases, leaving 15 bases between them. The CDR3 region is CASSQSWGSGEKLFF. The CDR3 DNA follows: TGTGCCAGCAGCCAGTCGTGGGGTAGCGGTGAAAAACTGTTTTTT.

The table lists this clone with a few counts. The chain has TRBV28 and TRBJ1-1; D may be TRBD1 (5 bases). The CDR3 covers 14 residues. Germline CDR1 MDHEN, CDR2 SYDVKM. V was trimmed by 2 bases and J by 3 bases, leaving 10 bases between them. The CDR3 reads CASSLGAAYTEAFF. CDR3 nucleotide sequence: TGTGCCAGCAGTTTAGGGGCAGCGTACACTGAAGCTTTCTTT.

This clone was seen a handful of times. The gene calls are TRBV2 and TRBJ1-2; D remains unclear. The CDR3 contains 13 residues. Germline values: CDR1 SNHLY, CDR2 FYNNEI. The germline V and J ends were trimmed by 3 bases and 5 bases, with 10 bases remaining between them. In nucleotides, the CDR3 is TGTGCCAGCAGTGATCGGAGGGAGTATGGCTACACCTTC. It specifies CASSDRREYGYTF.

The chain uses TRBV18 and TRBJ2-2; 10 bases match TRBD2. Trimming at V came to 5 bases and at J to 6 bases, leaving 12 bases not matched to a gene. CDR1 and CDR2 (germline): KGHSH, LQKENI. CDR3 length: 17 residues. The DNA of the CDR3 is TGTGCCAGCTCATCCCCATCGTCTAGCGGGGGACCCGGGGAGCTGTTTTTT. As protein: CASSSPSSSGGPGELFF.

The chain recombines TRBV27 with TRBJ1-1, with a tentative D call TRBD1 (5 bases). Trimming cost V 6 bases and J 5 bases, with 13 bases left between them. Per the germline V gene, CDR1 is MNHEY and CDR2 is SMNVEV (reference sequence). The CDR3 is 13 residues long. The CDR3 loop is CASSQTRETEAFF. CDR3 nucleotide sequence: TGTGCCAGCAGCCAAACCAGGGAAACTGAAGCTTTCTTT.

The J gene is TRBJ2-7, the V gene TRBV4-2; TRBD1 is a possible D gene (5 bases). V was pared by 0 bases and J by 4 bases, with 16 bases between. This CDR3 contains 16 residues. CDR1 LGHNA and CDR2 YNFKEQ come from the germline V gene. CDR3 in DNA: TGTGCCAGCAGCCAAGATTGGGCAGCTACAGGTTACGAGCAGTACTTC. Protein sequence: CASSQDWAATGYEQYF.

The chain links TRBV11-2 to TRBJ2-1, with D possibly being TRBD1 (6 bases). Germline V gene lookup returns CDR1 SGHAT and CDR2 FQNNGV. The V gene lost 8 bases and the J gene lost 1 base, with 12 bases spanning the gap. The CDR3 is 14 residues long. In DNA form, the CDR3 reads TGTGCCAGCGGGATCGGGACATCCTACAATGAGCAGTTCTTC. It yields the protein CASGIGTSYNEQFF.

The rearrangement links TRBV5-1 to TRBJ2-7; D gene unclear. Germline CDR1 SGHRS, CDR2 YFSETQ. V dropped 3 bases and J dropped 6 bases, with 7 bases sitting between them. This CDR3 comprises 11 residues. As DNA, the CDR3 is TGCGCCAGCAGCTCACCCAGCGAGCAGTACTTC. Translation: CASSSPSEQYF.

The chain carries TRBV7-3 and TRBJ2-3; TRBD2 might be the D (5 bases). Between the trimmed V and J ends, which lost 2 bases and 3 bases, there was a span of 18 bases. This CDR3 contains 17 residues. Germline V CDR1 and CDR2: SGHTA, FQGTGA. The DNA for the CDR3 is TGTGCCAGCAGCTTAGGTGAGGGCGAAATAGAGACAGATACGCAGTATTTT. Its protein is CASSLGEGEIETDTQYF. Supplemented by reference TRBV7-3 and TRBJ2-3, the full variable domain reads GAGVSQTPSNKVTEKGKYVELRCDPISGHTALYWYRQSLGQGPEFLIYFQGTGAADDSGLPNDRFFAVRPEGSVSTLKIQRTERGDSAVYLCASSLGEGEIETDTQYFGPGTRLTVL.

This rearrangement joins TRBV7-2 to TRBJ2-7; D gene ambiguous. The V gene's germline CDR1 is SGHTA and CDR2 FQGNSA. V shed 2 bases and J shed 0 bases, with 5 bases lying between them. This CDR3 spans 13 amino acids. Written as DNA, the CDR3 is TGTGCCAGCAGCTTATACAGCTCCTACGAGCAGTACTTC. It is translated as CASSLYSSYEQYF.

V usage is TRBV7-2 and J usage is TRBJ2-1; 10 bases match TRBD1. This CDR3 is built from 14 residues. CDR1 and CDR2 (germline): SGHTA, FQGNSA. Trimming at V came to 4 bases and at J to 8 bases, leaving 5 bases not matched to a gene. CDR3 nucleotides: TGTGCCAGCAGCTCGGGACAGGGGAGGCATGAGCAGTTCTTC. Protein sequence: CASSSGQGRHEQFF.

CDR3 coding DNA: TGTGCCAGCAGACCCCCATCCGGGGAGACCCAGTACTTC. It is translated as CASRPPSGETQYF. The rearrangement joins TRBV6-5 to TRBJ2-5, with unresolved D. The V and J ends lost 6 bases and 5 bases respectively, with 13 bases between them. The germline V gene has CDR1 MNHEY and CDR2 SVGAGI. The CDR3 is made up of 13 amino acids.

The chain couples TRBV11-2 to TRBJ2-1; D is unclear. The CDR3 spans 14 residues. CDR1 and CDR2 from the germline V gene are SGHAT and FQNNGV. The V end lost 0 bases, the J end lost 7 bases, and 10 bases lay between the germline ends. This CDR3 is CASSLDRWQNEQFF. The CDR3 DNA sequence: TGTGCCAGCAGCTTAGATCGCTGGCAGAATGAGCAGTTCTTC.

The chain has TRBV2 and TRBJ1-5; D is possibly TRBD1 (6 bases). With 4 bases removed from V and 6 bases from J, the gap between germline ends came to 10 bases. The CDR3 is 13 amino acids. Germline lookup yields CDR1 SNHLY and CDR2 FYNNEI. The DNA for the CDR3 is TGTGCCAGCAGTGTGTCAGGGGTTCAGCCCCAGCATTTT. This translates into CASSVSGVQPQHF.

The chain uses TRBV7-9 and TRBJ2-1; 9 nucleotides align to TRBD1. V lost 3 bases, J lost 5 bases, and 5 bases stayed unmatched. CDR3 length: 15 residues. Germline CDR1 SEHNR, CDR2 FQNEAQ (reference sequence). The chain's CDR3 is CASSFGTGINNEQFF. In DNA form, the CDR3 reads TGTGCCAGCAGCTTCGGGACAGGGATTAACAATGAGCAGTTCTTC.

V usage is TRBV7-9 and J usage is TRBJ2-3, with D perhaps matching TRBD2 (5 bases). Germline CDR1 SEHNR, CDR2 FQNEAQ (reference sequence). This CDR3 contains 14 residues. The ends were cut back, 6 bases at V and 5 bases at J, with 15 bases in the middle. This chain's CDR3 is CASRTPRAGDTQYF. CDR3 bases: TGTGCCAGCAGGACCCCCCGGGCGGGAGATACGCAGTATTTT.

J is TRBJ2-7 and V is TRBV27; D not resolved. CDR1 is MNHEY and CDR2 is SMNVEV in the germline V gene (reference sequence). This CDR3 is 15 amino acids long. V was cut by 5 bases and J by 5 bases, with 19 bases left in between. The DNA for the CDR3 is TGTGCCAGCAGTCTAGACGGCGGCCCGTGGAACGAGCAGTACTTC. Translation gives CASSLDGGPWNEQYF.

V is TRBV11-2 and J is TRBJ1-1; tentative D call: TRBD1 (5 bases). The ends were cut back, 5 bases at V and 4 bases at J, with 14 bases in the middle. This CDR3 region has 14 residues. Germline-derived CDR1 and CDR2 are SGHAT and FQNNGV. CDR3 sequence: CASSRRGSGTEAFF. As DNA, the CDR3 is TGTGCCAGCAGCCGCCGGGGGTCGGGCACTGAAGCTTTCTTT.

The chain combines TRBV28 with TRBJ2-3, with 7 bases fitting TRBD1. Trimming removed 4 bases from V and 5 bases from J; junction bases left unmatched: 9. The germline V gene has CDR1 MDHEN and CDR2 SYDVKM. This CDR3 has 15 residues. For the CDR3, the DNA is TGTGCCAGCAGTTCACAGGGGCCCCGAGGAGATACGCAGTATTTT. Its translation is CASSSQGPRGDTQYF.

V gene TRBV9 combines with J gene TRBJ1-1; D remains ambiguous. This CDR3 comprises 13 residues. Germline CDR1 reads SGDLS; CDR2 reads YYNGEE. Between the trimmed V and J ends, which lost 0 bases and 7 bases, there was a span of 10 bases. DNA of the CDR3: TGTGCCAGCAGCGTAGATATCTCGCGTGAAGCTTTCTTT. This codes for CASSVDISREAFF.